The 5 T cell receptor beta chains presented below share a single source sample, sequenced in a study of graft-versus-host responses after intestinal transplantation. Which antigens these TCRs recognize remains unknown. Profiling relied on immunoSEQ multiplex PCR, and the TCRdb table lists in-frame clones only, not all of them. The sample includes about 110,000 clones, 90% to 95% of them seen just once. This specimen was unstimulated CD8+ T cells sorted from spleen or lymph node cells, taken before intestinal transplant. These receptor sequences come from a human donor who received an intestinal transplant.

This chain joins TRBV7-9 and TRBJ2-1; TRBD2 aligns across 12 bases. The J segment lost 8 bases and the V segment lost 5 bases, leaving 10 bases of the junction unmatched. Germline lookup yields CDR1 SEHNR and CDR2 FQNEAQ (reference sequence). The CDR3 runs 16 residues. The CDR3 region has the DNA TGTGCCAGCAGCCCTCCGACTAGCGGGAGTAGGGATGAGCAGTTCTTC. The encoded protein is CASSPPTSGSRDEQFF.

A single count supports this clone. The chain carries TRBV19 and TRBJ2-7, with 10 bases that match TRBD2. The CDR3 is 15 residues long. The V and J ends lost 5 bases and 3 bases, in that order; junction bases with no gene match: 7. Germline V CDR1 and CDR2: LNHDA, SQIVND (reference sequence). This CDR3 reads CASSLLAGRDYEQYF. The CDR3 nucleotides read TGTGCCAGTAGTCTACTAGCGGGAAGGGACTACGAGCAGTACTTC.

The chain uses TRBV6-5 and TRBJ2-3; D perhaps matches TRBD2 (5 bases). The CDR3 sequence is 16 residues long. Germline V CDR1 and CDR2: MNHEY, SVGAGI. The V gene lost 1 base and the J gene lost 0 bases, with 11 bases spanning the gap. CDR3 protein: CASSYFPSRSTDTQYF. CDR3 bases: TGTGCCAGCAGTTACTTCCCTAGCAGAAGCACAGATACGCAGTATTTT.

About this clone: Additional DNA sequences in this sample encode the identical CDR3. The chain combines TRBV12-5 with TRBJ2-7, with D hard to call. Germline values: CDR1 LGHNT, CDR2 FRNRAP. V gave up 2 bases and J gave up 5 bases, with 7 bases separating them. The CDR3 covers 12 residues. As DNA, the CDR3 is TGTGCTAGTGGTTTGACAGCTAACGAGCAGTACTTC. The encoded protein is CASGLTANEQYF. Complete variable domain (other parts from reference TRBV12-5 and TRBJ2-7): DARVTQTPRHKVTEMGQEVTMRCQPILGHNTVFWYRQTMMQGLELLAYFRNRAPLDDSGMPKDRFSAEMPDATLATLKIQPSEPRDSAVYFCASGLTANEQYFGPGTRLTVT.

The chain joins TRBV11-1 to TRBJ1-1, with D hard to call. Looked up from germline, CDR1 is SGHAT and CDR2 is FQDESV (reference sequence). The V gene lost 4 bases and the J gene lost 4 bases, with 10 bases spanning the gap. This CDR3 contains 13 residues. As DNA, the CDR3 is TGTGCCAGCAGCTACGGGCGGGGCACTGAAGCTTTCTTT. Amino acid sequence: CASSYGRGTEAFF. The full variable domain, in which reference TRBV11-1 and TRBJ1-1 provide the parts outside the CDR3, is EAEVAQSPRYKITEKSQAVAFWCDPISGHATLYWYRQILGQGPELLVQFQDESVVDDSQLPKDRFSAERLKGVDSTLKIQPAELGDSAMYLCASSYGRGTEAFFGQGTRLTVV.